Detailed here is one TCR beta chain. No antigen is known for it. This sample stems from a study of T cells after posttransplantation cyclophosphamide. Whole-study findings and limits: Recipient CMV seropositivity and CMV reactivation strongly tracked TRB clonality.

Germline V lookup: CDR1 KGHSH, CDR2 LQKENI. There are 17 residues in the CDR3. The junction had 7 bases not matched to a gene; V was cut back by 3 bases and J by 2 bases. This table comes from immunoSEQ multiplex PCR, and its TCRdb copy is limited to in-frame clones, with some not included. The sample gives approximately 30,000 clones, 70% to 90% of which show up once; roughly 3.3% is in the top ten. On the day of bone marrow donation, the related graft donor provided peripheral blood. The gene calls are TRBV18 and TRBJ2-7, with 13 bases that match TRBD2. Sequenced: PBMCs. This TCR came from a man aged 45 to 65. The CDR3 DNA follows: TGTGCCAGCTCACCGGGACTAGCGGGACTGTCTACCTACGAGCAGTACTTC. Its protein product is CASSPGLAGLSTYEQYF.